This T cell receptor beta chain emerged from a study of vaccination effects on CD4 cells after COVID-19. Overall study findings and caveats: Late post-vaccination, clones induced by infection and those induced by vaccine underwent marked clonal contraction.

The CDR3 runs to 14 residues. From germline, CDR1 is MNHEY and CDR2 SVGAGI. The J segment lost 9 bases and the V segment lost 9 bases, leaving 12 bases of the junction unmatched. Before any sequencing was done, the ViraFEST assay used viral peptide pools to expand antigen-specific CD4+ T cells. It was after approximately 11 days of culture that CD4+ T cells were isolated. Nucleocapsid antibody tests were negative, and the vaccine recipients had no prior SARS-CoV-2 infection. Researchers swapped half the medium for IL-2 medium on both days 3 and 7. Clones were sequenced by immunoSEQ multiplex PCR, and TCRdb holds only the in-frame ones, with some missing. Here the sample spans more than 25,000 clones, around 70% being singletons. As for this clone: Antigen: not known.

This chain joins TRBV6-5 and TRBJ2-1, with 9 bases matching TRBD1. The starting material was CD4+ T cells from PBMCs cultured with HCoV-229E spike peptides, obtained before COVID-19 vaccination. The TCR sequence derives from a human donor who received a COVID-19 vaccine. The CDR3 DNA is TGTGCCAGTACTACAGGGGGCTCCCCTAGTGAGCAGTTCTTC. Its translation: CASTTGGSPSEQFF.